In its sample, the clone carrying this TCR beta chain was seen a few times. MiXCR, applied by TCRdb to the reads, yields one record per CDR3 protein. The repertoire consists of around 450,000 distinct CDR3 sequences, with under 40% occurring once and the leading ten covering roughly an eighth. This CDR3 spans 17 amino acids. V shed 5 bases and J 1 base; nucleotides not matched to a gene: 9. This sample stems from a study of T cell repertoires in cytomegalovirus infection. The sequenced sample was PBMCs. The TCR was taken from a human donor in good health (CMV status not recorded). Some clones in this sample may be carry-over from other donors' samples. The chain couples TRBV12-3 or TRBV12-4 to TRBJ2-3; 10 nucleotides align to TRBD1. The CDR3 DNA follows: TGTGCCAGCAGTCGGGACAGGGGACGCCTCGGCACAGATACGCAGTATTTT. Its protein product is CASSRDRGRLGTDTQYF.